This is a list of T cell receptor beta chains from one sample in a study of blood T cells in healthy people across ages. In TCRdb, the 5' RACE reads were re-called with MiXCR into one record per CDR3 protein. The table lists some 1.5 million distinct CDR3 sequences, over 25% of them singletons. Sample: blood. All receptors come from a young woman in good health. Both conserved end residues are part of each CDR3. Each record gives: V gene, J gene, clone size, D gene, CDR3 DNA, CDR3 protein. A D gene is named only where the DNA matches it firmly. Only some rows state a clone size, as once, few, many or a class for expanded clones.

TRBV15	TRBJ2-2	few	NA	TGTGCCACCAGCAGAGACCCTCCGGGACTGGCCAACACCGGGGAGCTGTTTTTT	CATSRDPPGLANTGELFF
TRBV5-1	TRBJ2-1	NA	TRBD2	TGCGCCAGCAGCTCGAGGGGACTAGCGGGGGGGATAAACTACAATGAGCAGTTCTTC	CASSSRGLAGGINYNEQFF
TRBV10-3	TRBJ2-1	NA	NA	TGTGCCATCAGTGAGCCCAGCGGCGGAAACTACAATGAGCAGTTCTTC	CAISEPSGGNYNEQFF
TRBV19	TRBJ2-1	NA	TRBD1	TGTGCCAGTAGGGGGGGACAGGGGAGGAATGAGCAGTTCTTC	CASRGGQGRNEQFF
TRBV3-1	TRBJ2-1	few	TRBD2	TGTGCCAGCAGCCCTTTAGCGGGGGGGATGGATGAGCAGTTCTTC	CASSPLAGGMDEQFF
TRBV6-5	TRBJ1-5	NA	NA	TGTGCCAGCAGTCCACCTCCGGGACGGGGGGGTCAGCCCCAGCATTTT	CASSPPPGRGGQPQHF
TRBV4-2	TRBJ2-7	few	NA	TGTGCCAGCAGCCAAGGGACCAGGACTGCAGCCTACGAGCAGTACTTC	CASSQGTRTAAYEQYF
TRBV6-1	TRBJ1-2	NA	NA	TGTGCCGGCAGTGAAGCGAGGGGAAAGGATGGCTACACCTTC	CAGSEARGKDGYTF
TRBV6-1	TRBJ2-5	NA	NA	TGTGCCAGCAGTGGCAACCTAGCGAGAGGAGAGACCCAGTACTTC	CASSGNLARGETQYF
TRBV4-2	TRBJ2-7	NA	NA	TGTGCCGGCAGCCAAGATCCCGGGCTGGACGCCTACGAGCAGTACTTC	CAGSQDPGLDAYEQYF
TRBV2	TRBJ2-3	NA	NA	TGTGCCACTACACAGGGCACAGATACGCAGTATTTT	CATTQGTDTQYF
TRBV29-1	TRBJ2-1	NA	NA	TGCAGCGTTGCAGTCTCCTACAATGAGCAGTTCTTC	CSVAVSYNEQFF
TRBV12-3/TRBV12-4	TRBJ2-3	few	TRBD1	TGTGCCAGCAGCTCGACAGGGGATGCACGTAACCCCACAGATACGCAGTATTTT	CASSSTGDARNPTDTQYF
TRBV5-1	TRBJ2-1	few	NA	TGCGCCAGCAGCTTGGCCCGGGTCTCCTACAATGAGCAGTTCTTC	CASSLARVSYNEQFF
TRBV4-3	TRBJ2-7	many	NA	TGCGCCAGCAGCCCAGAAACAGGACAGTCCTACGAGCAGTACTTC	CASSPETGQSYEQYF
TRBV25-1	TRBJ2-1	few	NA	TGTGCCAGCAGTGGGTCCCTAGCGCAGAATGAGCAGTTCTTC	CASSGSLAQNEQFF
TRBV30	TRBJ2-7	many	NA	TGTGCCTGGAGTGCAGCCGGCGAGCAGTACTTC	CAWSAAGEQYF
TRBV28	TRBJ2-7	many	NA	TGTGCCAGCAGCTTTCCCCCAACCTACGAGCAGTACTTC	CASSFPPTYEQYF
TRBV4-1	TRBJ2-2	NA	TRBD1	TGCGCCAGCTCAACCGGGACAGGGCTCACCGGGGAGCTGTTTTTT	CASSTGTGLTGELFF
TRBV5-1	TRBJ1-2	NA	TRBD1	TGCGCCAGCAGCTTGGCTACGAGGGGACAGGAGAACAACTATGGCTACACCTTC	CASSLATRGQENNYGYTF
TRBV11-2	TRBJ2-1	NA	TRBD2	TGTGCCAGCAGCTCTCTAGCGGGGAAATACAATGAGCAGTTCTTC	CASSSLAGKYNEQFF
TRBV20-1	TRBJ1-1	few	NA	TGCAGTGCTAGATGGACCCCTCAAACTGAAGCTTTCTTT	CSARWTPQTEAFF
TRBV6-1	TRBJ2-7	few	NA	TGTGCCAGCAGTGAAGAAAGTCCCAGGACCGAGCAGTACTTC	CASSEESPRTEQYF
TRBV7-2	TRBJ2-1	NA	TRBD2	TGTGCCAGCAGCTTAGTTGCGGGAGTGGTGAGGAATGAGCAGTTCTTC	CASSLVAGVVRNEQFF
TRBV27	TRBJ2-7	many	NA	TGTGCCAGCAGTCGAACCCCGGGAAGATGGTTGTACGAGCAGTACTTC	CASSRTPGRWLYEQYF
TRBV30	TRBJ1-2	NA	NA	TGTGCCTGGAGTCCCTCATGGGGTGGCTATGGCTACACCTTC	CAWSPSWGGYGYTF
TRBV5-1	TRBJ2-3	NA	TRBD2	TGCGCCAGCAGCTCCTCGGGAGGGGTGAATACGCAGTATTTT	CASSSSGGVNTQYF
TRBV20-1	TRBJ2-1	many	TRBD2	TGCAGTGCTAGAGATCAAGCGGGAGTAGGAAATGAGCAGTTCTTC	CSARDQAGVGNEQFF
TRBV18	TRBJ1-1	NA	NA	TGTGCCAGCTGTTTGGGGGGAGGCACTGAAGCTTTCTTT	CASCLGGGTEAFF
TRBV5-1	TRBJ2-3	few	TRBD1	TGCGCCAGCAGCATCCGGGACAGGGGTCATGATACGCAGTATTTT	CASSIRDRGHDTQYF
TRBV4-2	TRBJ1-2	few	TRBD1	TGTGCCAGCAGCCAGGACAACAGGGGTAACTATGGCTACACCTTC	CASSQDNRGNYGYTF
TRBV7-2	TRBJ2-4	NA	NA	TGTGCCAGCAGCAGGGGTGACCTTAAAAACATTCAGTACTTC	CASSRGDLKNIQYF
TRBV11-2	TRBJ2-3	few	NA	TGTGCCAGTCGAGGAGGGGGGAAGGCCCCACGCACAGATACGCAGTATTTT	CASRGGGKAPRTDTQYF
TRBV5-1	TRBJ2-1	NA	TRBD2	TGCACCAGCAGCTCACCTCTTTTACTAGCGGGGGGCCAGGATGAGCAGTTCTTC	CTSSSPLLLAGGQDEQFF
TRBV6-2/TRBV6-3	TRBJ2-1	many	TRBD2	TGTGCCAGCAGTTACCACCGGGAGGGCCCCTACAATGAGCAGTTCTTC	CASSYHREGPYNEQFF
TRBV27	TRBJ2-1	NA	NA	TGTGCCAGGCAATGGGTAGGAGAGCAGTTCTTC	CARQWVGEQFF
TRBV27	TRBJ2-7	many	TRBD1	TGTGCCAGCAGTCCAAGGACAGGGTTCGTTCACGAGCAGTACTTC	CASSPRTGFVHEQYF
TRBV24-1	TRBJ2-1	many	NA	TGTGCCACCAGTGACAGGGGTTCGGGCGAGCAGTTCTTC	CATSDRGSGEQFF